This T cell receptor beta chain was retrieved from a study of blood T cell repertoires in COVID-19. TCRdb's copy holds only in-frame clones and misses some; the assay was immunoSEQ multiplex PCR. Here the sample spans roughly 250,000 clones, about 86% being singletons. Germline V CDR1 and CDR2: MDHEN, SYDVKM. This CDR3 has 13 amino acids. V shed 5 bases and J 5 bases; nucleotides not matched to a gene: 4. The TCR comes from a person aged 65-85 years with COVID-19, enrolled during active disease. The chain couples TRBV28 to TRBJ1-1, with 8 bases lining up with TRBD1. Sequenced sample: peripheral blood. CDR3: CASSTGGWTEAFF. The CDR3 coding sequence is TGTGCCAGCAGTACAGGGGGTTGGACTGAAGCTTTCTTT.